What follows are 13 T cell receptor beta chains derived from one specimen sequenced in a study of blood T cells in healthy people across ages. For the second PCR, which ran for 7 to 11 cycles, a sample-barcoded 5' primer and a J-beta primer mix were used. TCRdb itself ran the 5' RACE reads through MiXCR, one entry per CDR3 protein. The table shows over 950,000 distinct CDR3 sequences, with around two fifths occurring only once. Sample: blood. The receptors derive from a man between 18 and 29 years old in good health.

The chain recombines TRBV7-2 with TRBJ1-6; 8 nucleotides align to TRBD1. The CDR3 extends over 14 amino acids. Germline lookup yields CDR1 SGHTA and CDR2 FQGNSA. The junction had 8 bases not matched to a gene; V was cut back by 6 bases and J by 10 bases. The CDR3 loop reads CASRPTGGQSPLHF. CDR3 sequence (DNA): TGTGCCAGCAGACCCACAGGGGGTCAGTCACCCCTCCACTTT.

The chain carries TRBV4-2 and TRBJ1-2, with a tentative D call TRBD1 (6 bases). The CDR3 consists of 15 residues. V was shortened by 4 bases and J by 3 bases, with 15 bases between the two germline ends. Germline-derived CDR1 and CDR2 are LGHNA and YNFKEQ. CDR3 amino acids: CASSLTTTGDYGYTF. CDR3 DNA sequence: TGTGCCAGCAGCCTGACCACGACAGGTGACTATGGCTACACCTTC.

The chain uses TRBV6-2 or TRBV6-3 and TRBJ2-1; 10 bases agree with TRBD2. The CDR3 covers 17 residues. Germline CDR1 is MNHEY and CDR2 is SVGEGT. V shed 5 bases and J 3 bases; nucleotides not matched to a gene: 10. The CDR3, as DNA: TGTGCCAGCAGTGAGGGGACTAGCGACGAGTACTACAATGAGCAGTTCTTC. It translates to CASSEGTSDEYYNEQFF.

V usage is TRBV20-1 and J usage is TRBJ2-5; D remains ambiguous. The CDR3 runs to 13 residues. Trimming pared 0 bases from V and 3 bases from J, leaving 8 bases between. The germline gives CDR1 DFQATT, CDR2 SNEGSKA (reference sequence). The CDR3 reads CSARDQGKETQYF. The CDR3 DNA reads TGCAGTGCTAGAGATCAAGGGAAAGAGACCCAGTACTTC.

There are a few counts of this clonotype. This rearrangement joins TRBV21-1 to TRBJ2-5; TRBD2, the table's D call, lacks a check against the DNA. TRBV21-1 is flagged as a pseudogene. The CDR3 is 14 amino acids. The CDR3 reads CASSKDGEEGTQYF. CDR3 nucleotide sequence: TGTGCCAGCAGCAAAGACGGAGAGGAGGGGACCCAGTACTTC.

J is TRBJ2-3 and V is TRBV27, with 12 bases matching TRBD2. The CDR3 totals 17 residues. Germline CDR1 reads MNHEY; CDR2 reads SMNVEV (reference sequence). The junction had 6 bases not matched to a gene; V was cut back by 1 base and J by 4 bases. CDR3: CASSLLLAGGPADTQYF. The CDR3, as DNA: TGTGCCAGCAGTTTATTGCTAGCGGGGGGGCCCGCAGATACGCAGTATTTT.

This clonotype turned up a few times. The CDR3 region is CASSLRTGGGGYTF. CDR3 nucleotide sequence: TGTGCCAGCAGTTTACGGACAGGGGGCGGTGGCTACACCTTC. This rearrangement joins TRBV6-5 to TRBJ1-2; TRBD1 matches at 11 bases. CDR1 is MNHEY and CDR2 is SVGAGI in the germline V gene. V lost 4 bases, J lost 7 bases, and 5 bases stayed unmatched. The CDR3 totals 14 residues.

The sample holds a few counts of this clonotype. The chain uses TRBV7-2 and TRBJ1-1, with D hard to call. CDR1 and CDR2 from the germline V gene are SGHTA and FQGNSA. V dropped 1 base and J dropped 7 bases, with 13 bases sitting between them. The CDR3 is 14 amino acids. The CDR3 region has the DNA TGTGCCAGCAGCTTAGAAGGTGGGTCAGGTGAAGCTTTCTTT. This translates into CASSLEGGSGEAFF.

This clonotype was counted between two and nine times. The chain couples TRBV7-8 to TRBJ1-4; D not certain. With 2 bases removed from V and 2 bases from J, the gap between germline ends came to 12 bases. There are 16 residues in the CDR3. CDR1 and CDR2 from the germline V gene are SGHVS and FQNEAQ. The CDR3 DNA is TGTGCCAGCAGCTTAATGTCTGGGAGGACTAATGAAAAACTGTTTTTT. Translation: CASSLMSGRTNEKLFF.

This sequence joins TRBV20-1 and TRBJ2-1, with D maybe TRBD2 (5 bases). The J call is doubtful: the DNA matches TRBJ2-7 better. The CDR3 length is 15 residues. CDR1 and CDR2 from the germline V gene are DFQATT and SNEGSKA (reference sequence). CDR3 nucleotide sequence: TGCAGTGCTAGAGATCTGGGAGCGTCCTACAATGAGCAGTACTTC. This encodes CSARDLGASYNEQYF.

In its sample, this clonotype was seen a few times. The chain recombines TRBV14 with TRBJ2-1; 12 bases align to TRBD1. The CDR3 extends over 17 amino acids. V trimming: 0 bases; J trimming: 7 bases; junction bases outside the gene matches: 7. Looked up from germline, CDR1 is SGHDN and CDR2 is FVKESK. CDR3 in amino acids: CASSQDMGQGARNEQFF. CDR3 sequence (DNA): TGTGCCAGCAGCCAAGATATGGGACAGGGGGCGCGGAATGAGCAGTTCTTC.

CDR3 residues: CSARAVGISSYNEQFF. The CDR3 coding sequence is TGCAGTGCTAGAGCGGTGGGAATTAGCTCCTACAATGAGCAGTTCTTC. The V and J genes are TRBV20-1 and TRBJ2-1; the D is unclear. Per germline, CDR1 DFQATT and CDR2 SNEGSKA (reference sequence). V was pared by 1 base and J by 0 bases, with 13 bases between. This CDR3 comprises 16 residues.

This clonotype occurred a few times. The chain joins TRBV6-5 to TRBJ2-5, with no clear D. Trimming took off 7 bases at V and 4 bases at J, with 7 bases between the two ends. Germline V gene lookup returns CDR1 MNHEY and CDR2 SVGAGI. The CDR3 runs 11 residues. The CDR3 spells CASISGETQYF. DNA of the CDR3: TGTGCCAGCATTTCTGGAGAGACCCAGTACTTC.